This T cell receptor (beta chain) derives from a study of cytomegalovirus exposure and HLA in healthy donors. Study-level findings and limits: The authors later found HLA-associated TCR beta chains more clonally expanded than equally common others. Several top significant clusters appeared, in a later analysis, to be linked to common viral pathogens.

This clone came up once. What it binds is not known. Primers included in the PCR were 60 Vbeta and 13 Jbeta primers. Profiling relied on immunoSEQ multiplex PCR, and the TCRdb table lists in-frame clones only, not all of them. The sample includes 120,000 or so clones, 66% of them seen just once. In germline, CDR1 is SEHNR, CDR2 FQNEAQ (reference sequence). V was cut by 6 bases and J by 1 base, with 12 bases left in between. The CDR3 consists of 15 residues. V and J are TRBV7-9 and TRBJ1-4; weak D call: TRBD1 (6 bases). This TCR came from a man between 18 and 29 years old in good health and CMV-seronegative. The sequencing input was PBMCs. The CDR3 DNA sequence: TGTGCCAGCAGTACAGGGCATGGAACTAATGAAAAACTGTTTTTT. This encodes CASSTGHGTNEKLFF.